This T cell receptor beta chain was profiled in a study of blood T cell repertoires in COVID-19. CDR3 length equals 14 residues. V was pared by 6 bases and J by 4 bases, with 13 bases between. CDR1 SNHLY and CDR2 FYNNEI come from the germline V gene. Measured with immunoSEQ multiplex PCR; TCRdb has only the in-frame clones, and not every one. The table lists 250,000 to 350,000 clones, 80% to 85% of them singletons. This TCR was recovered from a person between 65 and 79 years old with COVID-19, enrolled during active disease. The sample comprised peripheral blood. The gene calls are TRBV2 and TRBJ1-5; TRBD1 is a possible D gene (6 bases). The CDR3 DNA is TGTGCCAGCAGGAAAACAGGGTGGAATCAGCCCCAGCATTTT. Protein product: CASRKTGWNQPQHF.